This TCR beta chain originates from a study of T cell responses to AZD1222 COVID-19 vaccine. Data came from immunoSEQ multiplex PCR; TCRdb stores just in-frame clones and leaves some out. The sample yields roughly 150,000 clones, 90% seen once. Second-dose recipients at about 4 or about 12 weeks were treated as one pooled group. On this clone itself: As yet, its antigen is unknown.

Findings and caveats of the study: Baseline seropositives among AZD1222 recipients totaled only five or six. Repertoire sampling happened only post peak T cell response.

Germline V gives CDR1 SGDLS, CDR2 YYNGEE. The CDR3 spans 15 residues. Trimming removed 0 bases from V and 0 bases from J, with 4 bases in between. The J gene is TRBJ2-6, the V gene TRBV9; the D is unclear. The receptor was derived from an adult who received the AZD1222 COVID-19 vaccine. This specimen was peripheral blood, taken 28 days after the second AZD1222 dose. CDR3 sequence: CASSVGSSGANVLTF. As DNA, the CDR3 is TGTGCCAGCAGCGTAGGCAGCTCTGGGGCCAACGTCCTGACTTTC.